This T cell receptor (beta chain) was captured by sequencing in a study of blood T cell repertoires in COVID-19. Background on the study: The United States, Italy and Spain provided the acute and convalescent COVID-19 samples. PBMCs, B-cell-depleted T cells, or T cells were the source of the cDNA or gDNA that made up the material.

As originally analysed: Amplification of reference gene primers was used by the study to estimate nucleated cell counts. Profiling relied on immunoSEQ multiplex PCR, and the TCRdb table lists in-frame clones only, not all of them. V, J and clone size derive from that table, while D and trimming were established from the DNA sequence. The data show approximately 71,000 clones, approximately 80% seen once. Sequenced material: peripheral blood. The TCR comes from a human donor in a cohort sampled during active COVID-19.

The CDR3 is CASSPLTSTDTQYF. CDR3 nucleotide sequence: TGTGCCAGCAGCCCCCTGACAAGCACAGATACGCAGTATTTT. The chain recombines TRBV11-2 with TRBJ2-3; D unclear. Germline lookup yields CDR1 SGHAT and CDR2 FQNNGV. The ends were cut back, 5 bases at V and 0 bases at J, with 9 bases in the middle. The CDR3 consists of 14 residues.